This TCR beta chain was profiled in a study of Graves' ophthalmopathy and Graves' hyperthyroidism. Amplified TCR beta CDR3 regions were obtained using RNA transcripts as template. HTBI primers were used in a first-round RT-PCR, which preceded a second-round multiplex PCR. TCRdb reprocessed the multiplex PCR reads via MiXCR and lists one record per CDR3 protein. The table lists approximately 17,000 distinct CDR3 sequences, 46% of them singletons, with roughly 27% in the top ten. Only a few counts were recorded for this clonotype. Its matching antigen is unknown. Study-wide results and limits: Discriminating ophthalmopathy from stable hyperthyroidism, a 13-signature model attained a sensitivity of about 88% and a specificity of 80% to 82%.

People with hyperthyroidism were aged 18 to 65 and newly diagnosed, under 2 months' duration. Researchers turned away patients with other autoimmune diseases, uncontrolled infections, pregnancy or lactation. CDR1 and CDR2 from the germline V gene are SNHLY and FYNNEI. The CDR3 extends over 15 amino acids. The ends were cut back, 8 bases at V and 5 bases at J, with 18 bases in the middle. The rearrangement links TRBV2 to TRBJ1-4; perhaps TRBD1 as D (6 bases). This clonotype was obtained from a woman in her thirties or forties with stable Graves' hyperthyroidism. Material: peripheral blood. The CDR3 DNA reads as TGTGCCAGCGCCTTAACCAGGGGTATGAATGAAAAACTGTTTTTT. Protein: CASALTRGMNEKLFF.